Shown below are 5 T cell receptor beta chains from a single sample sequenced in a study of control samples from healthy donors and cancer patients. Clones were sequenced by immunoSEQ multiplex PCR, and TCRdb holds only the in-frame ones, with some missing. The sample lists 91,000 or so clones, more than 85% seen once, with 0.85% to 1% in the top ten. The sequencing sample was made of blood. These receptors all come from a woman between 25 and 40 years old in good health.

This clone occurred a few times. The chain links TRBV7-9 to TRBJ2-5, with D unclear. Germline V gene lookup returns CDR1 SEHNR and CDR2 FQNEAQ (reference sequence). The CDR3 length is 13 residues. V was cut by 6 bases and J by 6 bases, with 14 bases left in between. The CDR3 sequence: CASSASSSQTQYF. For the CDR3, the DNA is TGTGCCAGCAGTGCGTCGTCTTCACAGACCCAGTACTTC.

The chain carries TRBV15 and TRBJ2-4; D might be TRBD1 (7 bases). This CDR3 comprises 18 residues. With 1 base removed from V and 0 bases from J, the gap between germline ends came to 16 bases. From germline, CDR1 is LNHNV and CDR2 YYDKDF (reference sequence). The CDR3 sequence: CATSRGQEGALAKNIQYF. DNA for the CDR3: TGTGCCACCAGCAGAGGGCAGGAGGGGGCCCTAGCCAAAAACATTCAGTACTTC.

The chain has TRBV11-2 and TRBJ2-2; the D gene is possibly TRBD1 (6 bases). Germline V gives CDR1 SGHAT, CDR2 FQNNGV. V lost 6 bases, J lost 3 bases, and 17 bases lay in between. The CDR3 consists of 16 residues. The CDR3 sequence is CASRHSGQSYTGELFF. In DNA, the CDR3 is TGTGCCAGCAGACACTCTGGACAGTCTTACACCGGGGAGCTGTTTTTT.

V is TRBV29-1 and J is TRBJ1-2; 9 nucleotides match TRBD1. Looked up from germline, CDR1 is SQVTM and CDR2 is ANQGSEA. This CDR3 is built from 12 residues. The ends lost 4 bases at V and 9 bases at J; junction bases unmatched: 6. The CDR3 DNA follows: TGCAGCGTTGCCGGGACAGGGCAAAGCTACACCTTC. As protein: CSVAGTGQSYTF.

The chain is built from TRBV5-1 and TRBJ2-2, with 8 bases identical to TRBD1. CDR1 is SGHRS, CDR2 YFSETQ, per germline. V was clipped by 2 bases and J by 8 bases; unmatched bases: 11. The CDR3 covers 16 residues. As DNA, the CDR3 is TGCGCCAGCAGCTTCCTGGACAGGGAGATTCGTGGGGAGCTGTTTTTT. It codes for CASSFLDREIRGELFF.